The 3 T cell receptor beta chains reported below all come from one sample, sequenced in a study of T cells expressing NK-cell markers. For each CDR3 protein, TCRdb gives one entry from its re-call of the 5' RACE reads, without DNA. The sample features about 260,000 distinct CDR3 sequences, with about 0.39% in its top ten. Sequencing used blood T cells: a sorted CD56 or NKG2C T cell subset, CD4+ or CD8+ T cells, or bulk PBMC T cells (not recorded which). All receptors derive from a man between 18 and 29 years old in good health.

The chain has TRBV20-1 and TRBJ2-7; the TRBD2 assignment by TCRdb is unverifiable without DNA. CDR3 size: 15 residues. Germline loops: CDR1 DFQATT, CDR2 SNEGSKA (reference sequence). This CDR3 is CSAGGGTSGIGEQYF.

The CDR3: CASSPWGGTSGQETQYF. The chain is built from TRBV7-2 and TRBJ2-5; as DNA is missing, the TRBD2 call by TCRdb cannot be tested. This CDR3 is 17 amino acids long. Germline-derived CDR1 and CDR2 are SGHTA and FQGNSA.

The V gene is TRBV3-1, the J gene TRBJ2-3. Germline V gene data show CDR1 as LGHDT and CDR2 as YNNKEL (reference sequence). The length of the CDR3 is 15 residues. The CDR3 reads CASSQGGLGTDTQYF.